The 31 T cell receptor beta chains below come from one sample, sequenced in a study of shared clonotypes between healthy human individuals. Only in-frame clones appear in the TCRdb table, and some are missing; sequencing was by immunoSEQ multiplex PCR. Of some 2,500,000 clones listed, roughly 93% were seen once; the top ten hold 0.36%. Source material: naive CD4+ T cells from PBMCs. Described subset: CD45RA+ positively selected. These receptors all come from a man between 18 and 35 years old in good health. Some clones in this sample may be carry-over from other donors' samples.

Here the CDR3 DNA reads TGTGCCAGCAGTCTTAGCGGGAGGAACACCGGGGAGCTGTTTTTT. This encodes CASSLSGRNTGELFF. V and J are TRBV6-4 and TRBJ2-2, with 9 nucleotides matching TRBD2. Germline trimming cut 5 bases from V and 1 base from J; bases unmatched to any gene: 2. The germline gives CDR1 MRHNA, CDR2 SNTAGT. This CDR3 contains 15 residues.

In the case of this clone: This sample also contains other DNA sequences that code for the same CDR3. The rearrangement joins TRBV28 to TRBJ2-3; 12 bases fit TRBD2. The ends lost 5 bases at V and 5 bases at J; junction bases unmatched: 5. Per germline, CDR1 MDHEN and CDR2 SYDVKM. CDR3 length: 15 amino acids. This chain's CDR3 is CASSPGTSGLDTQYF. CDR3 in DNA: TGTGCCAGCAGTCCCGGGACTAGCGGGTTAGATACGCAGTATTTT. Complete variable domain (other parts from reference TRBV28 and TRBJ2-3): DVKVTQSSRYLVKRTGEKVFLECVQDMDHENMFWYRQDPGLGLRLIYFSYDVKMKEKGDIPEGYSVSREKKERFSLILESASTNQTSMYLCASSPGTSGLDTQYFGPGTRLTVL.

The genes are TRBV9 and TRBJ1-2, with D unresolved. Germline CDR1 is SGDLS and CDR2 is YYNGEE. Trimming pared 2 bases from V and 1 base from J, leaving 9 bases between. This CDR3 has 14 residues. CDR3 residues: CASSVFPDNYGYTF. CDR3 DNA: TGTGCCAGCAGCGTTTTTCCAGATAACTATGGCTACACCTTC.

The rearrangement links TRBV5-1 to TRBJ2-1; D perhaps matches TRBD1 (6 bases). This CDR3 spans 14 amino acids. V gave up 0 bases and J gave up 8 bases, with 12 bases separating them. Looked up from germline, CDR1 is SGHRS and CDR2 is YFSETQ. CDR3 loop: CASSLATGLHEQFF. As DNA, the CDR3 is TGCGCCAGCAGCTTGGCCACAGGGTTGCATGAGCAGTTCTTC.

The rearrangement uses TRBV18 and TRBJ2-3; 13 nucleotides match TRBD2. The germline gives CDR1 KGHSH, CDR2 LQKENI. The CDR3 has 16 amino acids. The ends lost 4 bases at V and 5 bases at J; junction bases unmatched: 6. The CDR3 nucleotides read TGTGCCAGCTCACGGAGACTAGCGGGAGGTATAGATACGCAGTATTTT. It translates to CASSRRLAGGIDTQYF.

The chain uses TRBV6-5 and TRBJ2-7, with D perhaps given as TRBD1 or TRBD2 (5 bases each). The CDR3 has 13 residues. Trimming stripped 6 bases from V and 7 bases from J, with 16 bases between. CDR1 and CDR2 from the germline V gene are MNHEY and SVGAGI. CDR3 DNA: TGTGCCAGCAGGCCCCCTGGGACCCAGGAGCAGTACTTC. It codes for CASRPPGTQEQYF.

This sequence joins TRBV7-8 and TRBJ2-2, with TRBD2 matching over 7 bases. This CDR3 has 15 residues. J lost 4 bases, V lost 2 bases, and 4 bases had no gene match. CDR1 and CDR2 from the germline V gene are SGHVS and FQNEAQ. The chain's CDR3 is CASSLREGPTGELFF. CDR3 DNA: TGTGCCAGCAGCTTAAGGGAGGGCCCCACCGGGGAGCTGTTTTTT.

This clone has a single count. The chain carries TRBV6-5 and TRBJ2-7; D may be TRBD1 (6 bases). This CDR3 is built from 12 residues. Germline CDR1 reads MNHEY; CDR2 reads SVGAGI. Trimming removed 6 bases at V and 3 bases at J, with 9 bases between. The CDR3 is CASSGQSYEQYF. For the CDR3, the DNA is TGTGCCAGCAGCGGACAGAGCTACGAGCAGTACTTC.

CDR3 residues: CASSPSLGTATNYGYTF. CDR3 nucleotides: TGTGCCAGCAGCCCATCCCTCGGGACAGCAACTAACTATGGCTACACCTTC. The chain combines TRBV9 with TRBJ1-2, with 7 bases fitting TRBD1. There are 17 residues in the CDR3. The V gene's germline CDR1 is SGDLS and CDR2 YYNGEE. Trimming removed 4 bases from V and 0 bases from J; junction bases left unmatched: 12.

The chain carries TRBV5-1 and TRBJ2-7; TRBD1 matches 7 bases. Germline assignment: CDR1 SGHRS and CDR2 YFSETQ. V shed 4 bases and J 3 bases; nucleotides not matched to a gene: 10. The CDR3 consists of 15 residues. CDR3 region: CASSGATGLNYEQYF. The CDR3 DNA is TGCGCCAGCAGCGGGGCGACAGGGTTGAACTACGAGCAGTACTTC.

The rearrangement joins TRBV5-4 to TRBJ2-1; 8 bases agree with TRBD1. Trimming cost V 0 bases and J 8 bases; bases outside gene matches: 10. This CDR3 contains 16 residues. Germline CDR1 SGHNT, CDR2 YYREEE (reference sequence). The CDR3 sequence is CASSLDSGDRPHEQFF. CDR3 DNA sequence: TGTGCCAGCAGCTTGGACTCGGGGGACAGGCCCCATGAGCAGTTCTTC. Complete variable domain (other parts from reference TRBV5-4 and TRBJ2-1): ETGVTQSPTHLIKTRGQQVTLRCSSQSGHNTVSWYQQALGQGPQFIFQYYREEENGRGNFPPRFSGLQFPNYSSELNVNALELDDSALYLCASSLDSGDRPHEQFFGPGTRLTVL.

The chain carries TRBV7-9 and TRBJ2-1, with TRBD1 identical over 8 bases. This CDR3 is built from 15 residues. The V gene's germline CDR1 is SEHNR and CDR2 FQNEAQ (reference sequence). J lost 4 bases, V lost 7 bases, and 9 bases had no gene match. The DNA for the CDR3 is TGTGCCAGCATAGACCCGGGACAGGTATACAATGAGCAGTTCTTC. This encodes CASIDPGQVYNEQFF.

V usage is TRBV5-1 and J usage is TRBJ2-3; a weak D match, TRBD2 (5 bases). Germline V CDR1 and CDR2: SGHRS, YFSETQ. The CDR3 sequence is 15 residues long. V was cut by 5 bases and J by 0 bases, with 13 bases left in between. Here the CDR3 DNA reads TGCGCCAGCAGAAATCCTAGCAGTAGCACAGATACGCAGTATTTT. Amino acid sequence: CASRNPSSSTDTQYF.

This chain's CDR3 is CASSRQEPYYYEQYF. CDR3 coding DNA: TGTGCCAGCAGTCGACAGGAGCCCTATTACTACGAGCAGTACTTC. V is TRBV6-7 and J is TRBJ2-7, with TRBD1 as a possible D gene (6 bases). TRBV6-7 qualifies as an ORF whose function is uncertain. This CDR3 has 15 residues. V shed 5 bases and J shed 3 bases, with 17 bases lying between them.

The CDR3 here is CASSRSGEPSYNEQFF. The CDR3 DNA follows: TGCGCCAGCAGCCGCTCCGGGGAGCCCTCCTACAATGAGCAGTTCTTC. V is TRBV5-1 and J is TRBJ2-1; TRBD2 is a possible D gene (5 bases). This CDR3 spans 16 amino acids. Germline CDR1 is SGHRS and CDR2 is YFSETQ. The V end was cut by 4 bases, the J end by 0 bases, with 14 bases between.

The chain joins TRBV7-9 to TRBJ2-1; tentatively, D is TRBD1 (5 bases). The CDR3 extends over 15 amino acids. Germline V gene data show CDR1 as SEHNR and CDR2 as FQNEAQ (reference sequence). V gave up 5 bases and J gave up 6 bases, with 17 bases separating them. CDR3 residues: CASSIGLRERNEQFF. CDR3 coding DNA: TGTGCCAGCAGCATAGGGCTCAGGGAACGCAATGAGCAGTTCTTC.

The J gene is TRBJ2-4, the V gene TRBV2, with D possibly matching TRBD2 (5 bases). The V gene lost 2 bases and the J gene lost 6 bases, with 14 bases spanning the gap. This CDR3 contains 15 residues. The V gene's germline CDR1 is SNHLY and CDR2 FYNNEI. This CDR3 reads CASSELLARRNIQYF. In DNA form, the CDR3 reads TGTGCCAGCAGTGAATTGCTAGCCCGCAGAAACATTCAGTACTTC.

The J gene is TRBJ2-4, the V gene TRBV7-9, with D perhaps TRBD2 (5 bases). The germline CDR1 and CDR2 sequences are SEHNR and FQNEAQ (reference sequence). V was pared by 5 bases and J by 7 bases, with 12 bases between. CDR3 length: 13 amino acids. The CDR3 DNA is TGTGCCAGCAGCCCCCGGGATCGCAACATTCAGTACTTC. Translated, it gives CASSPRDRNIQYF.

The chain uses TRBV6-5 and TRBJ1-1; perhaps TRBD1 as D (5 bases). Germline CDR1 MNHEY, CDR2 SVGAGI. The CDR3 extends over 14 amino acids. The V gene lost 4 bases and the J gene lost 4 bases, with 13 bases spanning the gap. The CDR3 coding sequence is TGTGCCAGCAGTTTCCGGGGGAAAGGCACTGAAGCTTTCTTT. It encodes CASSFRGKGTEAFF.

The chain uses TRBV7-8 and TRBJ2-1; no firm D call. There are 16 residues in the CDR3. Germline assignment: CDR1 SGHVS and CDR2 FQNEAQ. V lost 3 bases and J lost 0, with 12 bases in between. The CDR3 DNA reads as TGTGCCAGCAGCTTCCACGATTGGAGCTCCTACAATGAGCAGTTCTTC. Translation gives CASSFHDWSSYNEQFF.

CDR3 sequence reads: CASSLGLAGGSPYEQYF. In DNA, the CDR3 is TGTGCCAGTAGTTTGGGACTAGCGGGAGGATCACCCTACGAGCAGTACTTC. This chain links TRBV19 with TRBJ2-7, with 15 bases that match TRBD2. The CDR3 covers 17 residues. Germline V gene lookup returns CDR1 LNHDA and CDR2 SQIVND (reference sequence). The V and J ends lost 5 bases and 2 bases, in that order; junction bases with no gene match: 7.

The chain carries TRBV28 and TRBJ1-2, with D unclear. The CDR3 is 13 residues long. Germline CDR1 MDHEN, CDR2 SYDVKM. Trimming removed 5 bases from V and 6 bases from J, with 13 bases in between. Written as DNA, the CDR3 is TGTGCCAGCAGTCCCCACCCTCAAGATGGCTACACCTTC. Encoded protein: CASSPHPQDGYTF.

The chain links TRBV6-5 to TRBJ2-3; no clear D gene. V lost 2 bases to trimming and J lost 0 bases, with 6 bases between them. The CDR3 sequence is 14 residues long. Germline V CDR1 and CDR2: MNHEY, SVGAGI. The CDR3 DNA is TGTGCCAGCAGTTACGGCCACAGCACAGATACGCAGTATTTT. This gives the protein CASSYGHSTDTQYF.

The rearrangement uses TRBV6-4 and TRBJ1-2; D remains ambiguous. The V end was cut by 6 bases, the J end by 0 bases, with 14 bases between. The CDR3 is 15 residues long. Germline-derived CDR1 and CDR2 are MRHNA and SNTAGT. The CDR3: CASSPGGRANYGYTF. As DNA, the CDR3 is TGTGCCAGCAGCCCAGGCGGGCGAGCTAACTATGGCTACACCTTC.

The gene calls are TRBV5-1 and TRBJ2-7; 9 bases map to TRBD1. The V gene end was trimmed by 3 bases and the J gene end by 6 bases; junction bases not matched to a gene: 10. CDR3 length equals 15 residues. CDR1 and CDR2 (germline): SGHRS, YFSETQ. CDR3 loop: CASSSTGTGYSEQYF. In nucleotides, the CDR3 is TGCGCCAGCAGCTCTACCGGGACAGGGTATAGCGAGCAGTACTTC.

The chain combines TRBV19 with TRBJ1-5; D may be TRBD1 (5 bases). Trimming shortened V by 7 bases and J by 2 bases, and 15 bases separated the two germline ends. Germline loops: CDR1 LNHDA, CDR2 SQIVND (reference sequence). There are 15 residues in the CDR3. DNA for the CDR3: TGTGCCAGTAACGGGGACCCAGGTCGCAATCAGCCCCAGCATTTT. This encodes CASNGDPGRNQPQHF.

Of note for this clone: Other DNA sequences in this sample translate to the same CDR3. The V call is TRBV6-6, the J call TRBJ2-7; D gene unclear. The CDR3 length is 12 residues. Germline CDR1 reads MNHNY; CDR2 reads SVGAGI (reference sequence). V was shortened by 2 bases and J by 3 bases, with 5 bases between the two germline ends. As DNA, the CDR3 is TGTGCCAGCAGTTACGGGCGCTACGAGCAGTACTTC. Translated, it gives CASSYGRYEQYF.

The V and J genes are TRBV30 and TRBJ2-3; D is perhaps TRBD2 (7 bases). With 7 bases removed from V and 2 bases from J, the gap between germline ends came to 16 bases. Germline CDR1 GTSNPN, CDR2 SVGIG (reference sequence). The CDR3 contains 14 residues. The CDR3 DNA sequence: TGTGCCTCTCCAAAGGGGGGGCACACAGATACGCAGTATTTT. Protein product: CASPKGGHTDTQYF. Filled out from reference TRBV30 and TRBJ2-3, the complete variable domain reads SQTIHQWPATLVQPVGSPLSLECTVEGTSNPNLYWYRQAAGRGLQLLFYSVGIGQISSEVPQNLSASRPQDRQFILSSKKLLLSDSGFYLCASPKGGHTDTQYFGPGTRLTVL.

V and J are TRBV6-5 and TRBJ2-7; D perhaps matches TRBD2 (6 bases). The germline gives CDR1 MNHEY, CDR2 SVGAGI. V shed 4 bases and J shed 7 bases, with 20 bases lying between them. CDR3 length: 15 residues. In nucleotides, the CDR3 is TGTGCCAGCAGTTCCCCACTAGCTGGGTCAGGGGAGCAGTACTTC. Amino acid sequence: CASSSPLAGSGEQYF.

This clone was found once. The chain links TRBV29-1 to TRBJ2-2; 7 nucleotides agree with TRBD2. CDR1 and CDR2 from the germline V gene are SQVTM and ANQGSEA. CDR3 length equals 13 residues. Unmatched junction bases numbered 2, after V lost 7 bases and J lost 0 bases. The CDR3 reads CSAGLANTGELFF. The CDR3 DNA is TGCAGCGCAGGACTAGCGAACACCGGGGAGCTGTTTTTT.

A note on this clone: Other DNA variants within this sample encode the same CDR3. This chain joins TRBV5-1 and TRBJ1-1; D is unresolved. V was shortened by 4 bases and J by 0 bases, with 7 bases between the two germline ends. CDR3 length equals 13 residues. Germline V lookup: CDR1 SGHRS, CDR2 YFSETQ. CDR3 nucleotide sequence: TGCGCCAGCAGCCTCGACTTGAACACTGAAGCTTTCTTT. Its translation: CASSLDLNTEAFF.